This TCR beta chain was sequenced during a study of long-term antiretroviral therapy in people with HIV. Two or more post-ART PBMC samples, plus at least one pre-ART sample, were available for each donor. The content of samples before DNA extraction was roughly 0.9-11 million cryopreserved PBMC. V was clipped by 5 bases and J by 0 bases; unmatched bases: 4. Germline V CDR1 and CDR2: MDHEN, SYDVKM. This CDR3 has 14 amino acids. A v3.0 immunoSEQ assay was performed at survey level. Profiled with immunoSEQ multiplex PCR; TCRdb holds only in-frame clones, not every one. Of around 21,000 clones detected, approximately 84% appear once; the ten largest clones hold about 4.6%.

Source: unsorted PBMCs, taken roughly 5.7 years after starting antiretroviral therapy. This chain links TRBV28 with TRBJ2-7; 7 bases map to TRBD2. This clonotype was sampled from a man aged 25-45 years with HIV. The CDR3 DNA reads TGTGCCAGCAGTCGGGACTACAACTCCTACGAGCAGTACTTC. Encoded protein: CASSRDYNSYEQYF.